This T cell receptor beta chain was profiled in a study of OX40 agonist ivuxolimab in advanced cancers. This clone was detected only once. Trimming pared 1 base from V and 2 bases from J, leaving 0 bases between. The germline V gene encodes CDR1 MDHEN and CDR2 SYDVKM. This CDR3 spans 13 amino acids. The assay was immunoSEQ multiplex PCR, and TCRdb's table has in-frame clones only and misses some. The sample includes approximately 50,000 clones, around 88% seen only once; the top ten take roughly an eighth. The chain employs TRBV28 and TRBJ2-6, with D unclear. Here the sequenced sample was CD4+ or CD8+ T cells sorted from blood, taken in a trial of the OX40 agonist ivuxolimab. The clonotype comes from an adult with an advanced solid tumor such as melanoma, head and neck, liver or kidney cancer. The CDR3 reads CASSLSGANVLTF. CDR3 coding DNA: TGTGCCAGCAGTTTATCTGGGGCCAACGTCCTGACTTTC.